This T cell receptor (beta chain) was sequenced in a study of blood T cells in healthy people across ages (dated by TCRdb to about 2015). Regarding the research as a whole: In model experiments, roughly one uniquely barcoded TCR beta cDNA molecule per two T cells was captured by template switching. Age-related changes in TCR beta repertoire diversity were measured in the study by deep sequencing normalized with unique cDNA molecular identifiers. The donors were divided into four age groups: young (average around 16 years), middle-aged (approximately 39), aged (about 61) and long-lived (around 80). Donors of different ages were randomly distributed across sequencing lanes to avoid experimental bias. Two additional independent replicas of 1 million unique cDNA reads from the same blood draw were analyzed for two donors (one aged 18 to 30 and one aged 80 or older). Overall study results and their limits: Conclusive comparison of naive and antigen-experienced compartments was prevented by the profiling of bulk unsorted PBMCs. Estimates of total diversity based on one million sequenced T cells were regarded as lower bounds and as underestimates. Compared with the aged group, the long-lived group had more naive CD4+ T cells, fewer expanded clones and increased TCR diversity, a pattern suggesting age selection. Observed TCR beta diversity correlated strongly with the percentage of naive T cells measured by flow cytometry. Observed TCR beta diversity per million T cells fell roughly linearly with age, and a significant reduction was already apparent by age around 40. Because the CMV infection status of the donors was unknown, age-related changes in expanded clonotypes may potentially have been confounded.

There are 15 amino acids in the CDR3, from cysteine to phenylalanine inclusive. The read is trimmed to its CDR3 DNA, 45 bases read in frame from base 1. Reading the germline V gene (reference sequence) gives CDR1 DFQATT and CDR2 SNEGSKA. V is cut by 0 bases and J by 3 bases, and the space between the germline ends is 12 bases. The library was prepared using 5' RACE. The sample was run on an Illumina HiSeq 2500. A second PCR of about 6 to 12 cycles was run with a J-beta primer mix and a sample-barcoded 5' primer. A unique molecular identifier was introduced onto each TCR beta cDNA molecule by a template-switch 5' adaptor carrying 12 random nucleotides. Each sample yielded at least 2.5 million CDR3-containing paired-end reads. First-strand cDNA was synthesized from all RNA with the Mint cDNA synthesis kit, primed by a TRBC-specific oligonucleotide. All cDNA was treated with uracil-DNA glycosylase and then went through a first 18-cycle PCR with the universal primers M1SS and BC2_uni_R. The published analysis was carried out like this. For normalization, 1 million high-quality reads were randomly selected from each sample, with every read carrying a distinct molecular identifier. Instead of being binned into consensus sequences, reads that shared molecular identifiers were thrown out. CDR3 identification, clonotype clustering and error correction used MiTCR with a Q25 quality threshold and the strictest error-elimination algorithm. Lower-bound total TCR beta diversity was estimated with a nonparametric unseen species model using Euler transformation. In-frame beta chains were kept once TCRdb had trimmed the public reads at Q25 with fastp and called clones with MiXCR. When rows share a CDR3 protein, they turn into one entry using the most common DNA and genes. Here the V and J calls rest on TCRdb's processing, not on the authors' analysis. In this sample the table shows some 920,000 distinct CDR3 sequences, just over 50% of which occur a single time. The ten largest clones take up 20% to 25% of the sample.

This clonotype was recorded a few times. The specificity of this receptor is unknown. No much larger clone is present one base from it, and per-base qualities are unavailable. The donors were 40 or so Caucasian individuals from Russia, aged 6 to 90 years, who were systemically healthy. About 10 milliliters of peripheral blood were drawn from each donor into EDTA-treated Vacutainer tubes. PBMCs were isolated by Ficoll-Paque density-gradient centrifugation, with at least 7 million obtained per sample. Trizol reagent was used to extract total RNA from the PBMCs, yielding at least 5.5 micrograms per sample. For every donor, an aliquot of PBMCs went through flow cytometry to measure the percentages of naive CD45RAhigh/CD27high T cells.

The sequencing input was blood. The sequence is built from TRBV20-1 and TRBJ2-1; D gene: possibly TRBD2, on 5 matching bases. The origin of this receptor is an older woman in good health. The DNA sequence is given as TGCAGTGCTAGAGATCTGGCGGGTTACTACAATGAGCAGTTCTTC. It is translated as CSARDLAGYYNEQFF.